This TCR beta chain emerged from a study of blood T cells in healthy people across ages. Sample-barcoded 5' priming and a J-beta primer mix drove a second PCR of roughly 6 to 12 cycles. TCRdb recomputed calls from the 5' RACE reads with MiXCR, one row per CDR3 protein. The sample consists of 700,000 to 1,000,000 distinct CDR3 sequences, about 42% of them appearing once. This CDR3 has 16 residues. In germline, CDR1 is SEHNR, CDR2 FQNEAQ (reference sequence). The V gene lost 4 bases and the J gene lost 2 bases, with 17 bases spanning the gap. This clonotype turned up a few times. Its antigen is unidentified. Study-level points and caveats: Investigators viewed diversity estimates from one million T cells as underestimates, the study reported.

The clonotype was recovered from a man in his sixties in good health. The chain has TRBV7-9 and TRBJ1-2, with D maybe TRBD1 (6 bases). The material sequenced was blood. CDR3 loop: CASSYPTGGRNYGYTF. CDR3 sequence (DNA): TGTGCCAGCAGCTATCCGACGGGGGGGCGAAACTATGGCTACACCTTC.